Presented here are 21 T cell receptor beta chains from one specimen sequenced in a study of blood T cell repertoires in COVID-19. The protocol was immunoSEQ multiplex PCR, while the TCRdb copy is restricted to in-frame clones and leaves out a portion. The repertoire consists of about 100,000 clones, with about 78% occurring once and the leading ten covering 8% to 9%. Material for sequencing was peripheral blood. Every receptor here comes from a man between 50 and 59 years old who had recovered from COVID-19.

CDR3 sequence (DNA): TGTGCTAGTGGTTTGGTAACAGTACAGATACTTTATGGCTACACCTTC. This encodes CASGLVTVQILYGYTF. The chain joins TRBV12-5 to TRBJ1-2; D remains ambiguous. This CDR3 is 16 amino acids long. Deletions cut 0 bases from V and 5 bases from J, with 16 bases between. CDR1 is LGHNT and CDR2 is FRNRAP in the germline V gene.

This clone was seen just once. V usage is TRBV19 and J usage is TRBJ2-1, with D hard to call. V gave up 1 base and J gave up 7 bases, with 8 bases separating them. CDR3 length equals 13 residues. CDR1 is LNHDA, CDR2 SQIVND, per germline (reference sequence). The CDR3 sequence: CASSIVNANEQFF. The DNA of the CDR3 is TGTGCCAGTAGTATAGTCAATGCGAATGAGCAGTTCTTC.

There are a few counts of this clone. The chain has TRBV9 and TRBJ2-1; 11 bases are a match to TRBD2. The length of the CDR3 is 15 residues. Germline V gene sequence: CDR1 SGDLS, CDR2 YYNGEE. Losses at the gene ends were 4 bases for V and 7 bases for J; bases not matched to a gene: 7. The CDR3 is CASSPTGTSGNEQFF. The CDR3 DNA is TGTGCCAGCAGCCCAACCGGGACTAGCGGTAATGAGCAGTTCTTC.

The V gene is TRBV12-3 or TRBV12-4, the J gene TRBJ1-6, with 8 bases fitting TRBD1. The V segment lost 6 bases and the J segment 8 bases; nucleotides outside the gene matches: 3. There are 13 residues in the CDR3. The CDR3 sequence: CASRGTGYSPLHF. The CDR3 region has the DNA TGTGCCAGCAGGGGGACAGGATATTCACCCCTCCACTTT.

This rearrangement joins TRBV28 to TRBJ2-3, with 8 bases matching TRBD2. Unmatched junction bases numbered 7, after V lost 2 bases and J lost 6 bases. The CDR3 runs 15 residues. Germline CDR1 reads MDHEN; CDR2 reads SYDVKM. The chain's CDR3 is CASSLAGGLADTQYF. CDR3 nucleotide sequence: TGTGCCAGCAGTTTAGCGGGAGGCCTCGCGGATACGCAGTATTTT. Filled out from reference TRBV28 and TRBJ2-3, the complete variable domain reads DVKVTQSSRYLVKRTGEKVFLECVQDMDHENMFWYRQDPGLGLRLIYFSYDVKMKEKGDIPEGYSVSREKKERFSLILESASTNQTSMYLCASSLAGGLADTQYFGPGTRLTVL.

This clone came up many times. The rearrangement joins TRBV30 to TRBJ1-1; a weak D match, TRBD1 (5 bases). CDR3 length equals 11 residues. Germline CDR1 is GTSNPN and CDR2 is SVGIG (reference sequence). V shed 2 bases and J shed 11 bases, with 12 bases lying between them. This CDR3 is CAWSPREGAFF. The CDR3 nucleotides are TGTGCCTGGAGTCCCCGGGAGGGGGCTTTCTTT. Filled out from reference TRBV30 and TRBJ1-1, the complete variable domain reads SQTIHQWPATLVQPVGSPLSLECTVEGTSNPNLYWYRQAAGRGLQLLFYSVGIGQISSEVPQNLSASRPQDRQFILSSKKLLLSDSGFYLCAWSPREGAFFGQGTRLTVV.

This clone was recorded a few times. The chain couples TRBV30 to TRBJ1-5, with D maybe TRBD1 (6 bases). There are 17 residues in the CDR3. Germline values: CDR1 GTSNPN, CDR2 SVGIG (reference sequence). With 1 base removed from V and 0 bases from J, the gap between germline ends came to 16 bases. CDR3 in DNA: TGTGCCTGGAGTGGAAAATTCTCAGGGGATAGCAATCAGCCCCAGCATTTT. Encoded protein: CAWSGKFSGDSNQPQHF.

The chain is built from TRBV30 and TRBJ1-4, with TRBD1 as a possible D gene (5 bases). This CDR3 comprises 12 residues. Looked up from germline, CDR1 is GTSNPN and CDR2 is SVGIG (reference sequence). V was clipped by 2 bases and J by 8 bases, with 9 bases between them. The CDR3 loop is CAWSTGLEKLFF. CDR3 coding DNA: TGTGCCTGGAGTACAGGTTTGGAAAAACTGTTTTTT.

This clone is medium-sized (0.01 to 0.1%). This chain joins TRBV6-2 or TRBV6-3 and TRBJ1-1; tentatively, D is TRBD1 (6 bases). CDR3 length: 14 amino acids. Germline assignment: CDR1 MNHEY and CDR2 SVGEGT. V lost 0 bases, J lost 5 bases, and 10 bases lay in between. CDR3 nucleotides: TGTGCCAGCAGTTACTCACAGGGTCGGACTGAAGCTTTCTTT. This translates into CASSYSQGRTEAFF.

The gene calls are TRBV18 and TRBJ1-1; D gene uncertain. The ends were cut back, 4 bases at V and 1 base at J, with 7 bases in the middle. CDR1 and CDR2 (germline): KGHSH, LQKENI. This CDR3 is built from 13 residues. Written as DNA, the CDR3 is TGTGCCAGCTCACTAGTCCAGAACACTGAAGCTTTCTTT. It translates to CASSLVQNTEAFF.

This chain connects TRBV24-1 to TRBJ2-3; D may be TRBD2 (5 bases). Germline V CDR1 and CDR2: KGHDR, SFDVKD. This CDR3 contains 19 residues. V lost 1 base to trimming and J lost 0 bases, with 19 bases between them. This CDR3 reads CATSDFRGADIRSTDTQYF. CDR3 coding DNA: TGTGCCACCAGTGATTTCCGAGGAGCGGATATTCGTAGCACAGATACGCAGTATTTT.

The chain couples TRBV20-1 to TRBJ1-3; 7 positions agree with TRBD1. The length of the CDR3 is 14 residues. The junction had 2 bases not matched to a gene; V was cut back by 3 bases and J by 0 bases. Germline V gene sequence: CDR1 DFQATT, CDR2 SNEGSKA (reference sequence). This CDR3 is CSASNRGSGNTIYF. The CDR3 bases are TGCAGTGCTAGTAACAGGGGCTCTGGAAACACCATATATTTT.

The genes are TRBV5-1 and TRBJ1-2; D may be TRBD1 (6 bases). The germline CDR1 and CDR2 sequences are SGHRS and YFSETQ. V lost 4 bases, J lost 9 bases, and 19 bases lay in between. The CDR3 loop spans 14 amino acids. CDR3 in amino acids: CASSPEQTQGSYTF. CDR3 nucleotides: TGCGCCAGCAGCCCAGAACAAACACAGGGAAGCTACACCTTC.

CDR3: CASSIRGQGAHGYTF. The CDR3 DNA follows: TGTGCCAGTAGTATAAGGGGACAGGGGGCGCACGGCTACACCTTC. The V gene is TRBV19, the J gene TRBJ1-2; 12 nucleotides line up with TRBD1. The CDR3 contains 15 residues. The germline gives CDR1 LNHDA, CDR2 SQIVND (reference sequence). V lost 2 bases, J lost 8 bases, and 6 bases stayed unmatched.

V gene TRBV10-2 combines with J gene TRBJ1-6; TRBD1 might be the D (6 bases). The CDR3 totals 13 residues. Germline-derived CDR1 and CDR2 are WSHSY and SAAADI. Trimming cost V 8 bases and J 9 bases, with 14 bases left between them. As DNA, the CDR3 is TGCGCCAGCCGGGACACCTCAGCTTCACCCCTCCACTTT. Translation: CASRDTSASPLHF.

V and J are TRBV20-1 and TRBJ2-7, with D hard to call. CDR1 is DFQATT, CDR2 SNEGSKA, per germline (reference sequence). The CDR3 is made up of 11 amino acids. Trimming cost V 3 bases and J 3 bases, with 6 bases left between them. CDR3 sequence (DNA): TGCAGTGCTAGTTACAACTACGAGCAGTACTTC. Protein product: CSASYNYEQYF.

The chain has TRBV7-8 and TRBJ2-7, with TRBD2 matching over 15 bases. From germline, CDR1 is SGHVS and CDR2 FQNEAQ. V shed 5 bases and J 6 bases; nucleotides not matched to a gene: 2. The CDR3 spans 14 residues. CDR3 DNA sequence: TGTGCCAGCAGCCTGGGACTAGCGGGAGGCGAGCAGTACTTC. Amino acids: CASSLGLAGGEQYF.

This clone has just a few counts. The genes are TRBV7-6 and TRBJ2-1, with D possibly TRBD1 on 6 matching bases. Trimming removed 7 bases at V and 7 bases at J, with 17 bases between. This CDR3 is 14 amino acids long. CDR1 and CDR2 (germline): SGHVS, FNYEAQ. CDR3 sequence (DNA): TGTGCCAGCACCGGGTGGGGGCCAAGGAATGAGCAGTTCTTC. This sequence encodes CASTGWGPRNEQFF.

This clone was counted once. This chain uses TRBV28 with TRBJ1-5; D is uncertain. The CDR3 runs 15 residues. CDR1 MDHEN and CDR2 SYDVKM come from the germline V gene. V gave up 5 bases and J gave up 3 bases, with 14 bases separating them. In nucleotides, the CDR3 is TGTGCCAGCAGTCCGAACAGTGGGTACAATCAGCCCCAGCATTTT. Its translation: CASSPNSGYNQPQHF.

The V gene is TRBV5-4, the J gene TRBJ2-7; 7 bases agree with TRBD1. The V segment lost 5 bases and the J segment 6 bases; nucleotides outside the gene matches: 14. The CDR3 spans 15 residues. Germline V CDR1 and CDR2: SGHNT, YYREEE (reference sequence). The CDR3 here is CASRPGDRVVGEQYF. CDR3 bases: TGTGCCAGCAGACCCGGTGACAGGGTGGTAGGCGAGCAGTACTTC.

The chain links TRBV28 to TRBJ1-5, with TRBD1 identical over 7 bases. The CDR3 is 17 amino acids. Trimming took 5 bases from V and 0 from J; bases not matched to a gene: 10. The germline V gene encodes CDR1 MDHEN and CDR2 SYDVKM. The CDR3 DNA is TGTGCCAGCAGTGCCCTAACAGGGGTGATTAGCAATCAGCCCCAGCATTTT. Translation gives CASSALTGVISNQPQHF.